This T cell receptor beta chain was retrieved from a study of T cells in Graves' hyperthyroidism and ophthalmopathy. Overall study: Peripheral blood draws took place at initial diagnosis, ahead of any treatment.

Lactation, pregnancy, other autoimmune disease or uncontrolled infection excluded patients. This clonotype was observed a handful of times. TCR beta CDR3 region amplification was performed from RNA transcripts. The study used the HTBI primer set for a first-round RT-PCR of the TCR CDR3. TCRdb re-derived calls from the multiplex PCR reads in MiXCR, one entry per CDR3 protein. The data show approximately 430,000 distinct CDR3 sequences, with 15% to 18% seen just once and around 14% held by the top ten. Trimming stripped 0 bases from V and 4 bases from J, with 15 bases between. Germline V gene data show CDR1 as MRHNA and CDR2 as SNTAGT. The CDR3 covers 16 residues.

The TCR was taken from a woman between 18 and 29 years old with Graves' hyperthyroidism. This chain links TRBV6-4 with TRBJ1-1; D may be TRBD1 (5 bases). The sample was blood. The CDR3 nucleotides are TGTGCCAGCAGTGACTCATTTTCCAGGGAGAGCACTGAAGCTTTCTTT. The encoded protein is CASSDSFSRESTEAFF.